Listed below are T cell receptor beta chains from one sample, sequenced in a study of Tregs in tolerant kidney transplant recipients. Using immunoSEQ multiplex PCR, the repertoire was profiled, and TCRdb retains in-frame clones only, with some absent. This sample has 85,000 to 90,000 clones, with around 90% found just once. Sequenced: CD8+ T cells from blood. The receptors come from a human donor in good health. CDR3s include the opening cysteine and the closing phenylalanine or tryptophan. D genes are given only for firm matches.

d_call j_call v_call cdr3_aa
- TRBJ1-1 TRBV6-1 CASNGLNTEAFF
- TRBJ2-2 TRBV27 CASSSMLLPGELFF
TRBD2 TRBJ2-1 TRBV5-4 CASSSWGSGGVVNEQFF
- TRBJ1-2 TRBV6-5 CASSYGGRGYGYTF
- TRBJ2-7 TRBV27 CASGSQGYEQYF
- TRBJ2-7 TRBV5-1 CASSLVYSVLNEQYF
TRBD2 TRBJ2-1 TRBV9 CASSVGGSGSGEQFF
- TRBJ2-3 TRBV5-1 CASSWAGTFSSTDTQYF
TRBD1 TRBJ1-2 TRBV7-6 CASSPDAGGEGGYTF
- TRBJ1-2 TRBV13 CASSLGSGGYGYTF
TRBD1 TRBJ2-7 TRBV27 CASSRQGGYEQYF
- - TRBV27 CASSRTTVGNEQYF
TRBD2 TRBJ2-3 TRBV27 CASSRTTSGSTDTQYF
TRBD1 TRBJ1-2 TRBV7-2 CASSLVTGGPEGYTF
- TRBJ2-7 TRBV21-1 CASSKALFGTHYEQYF
- TRBJ2-7 TRBV7-9 CASSIGTRGQQYF
TRBD2 TRBJ2-3 TRBV30 CAWSEELAGPYGTQYF
- TRBJ2-1 TRBV19 CASSRGYNEQFF
- TRBJ2-7 TRBV6-1 CASSELGIPSYEQYF
- TRBJ1-2 TRBV7-2 CASIPPLDRYYGYTF
- TRBJ2-3 TRBV27 CASSLSLWGGTDTQYF
- TRBJ2-7 TRBV27 CASSLGLSYEQYF
- TRBJ2-1 TRBV27 CASCSSISYNEQFF
TRBD2 TRBJ2-1 TRBV27 CASSKGLAGVNEQFF
- TRBJ2-4 TRBV21-1 CASRETSGGTKNIQYF
- TRBJ2-2 TRBV12-5 CASGLQGPWNTGELFF
- TRBJ2-3 TRBV25-1 CASSDLNTQYF
- TRBJ2-7 TRBV16 CASSQEVGGYEQYF
TRBD2 TRBJ2-1 TRBV5-1 CASSSGLAGVSSSYNEQFF
TRBD2 TRBJ2-7 TRBV6-5 CASGRGEQYF
- TRBJ2-7 TRBV7-3 CASSLLQGPIYEQYF
TRBD1 TRBJ2-7 TRBV9 CASSVGTGNYEQYF
- TRBJ2-7 TRBV27 CASTGRGSSYEQYF
- TRBJ2-5 TRBV10-2 CASRVGEGETQYF
- TRBJ1-4 TRBV18 CASSPRTLATNEKLFF
- TRBJ2-5 TRBV9 CASSVMGLGQETQYF
- TRBJ2-7 TRBV5-6 CASSPTHSSYEQYF
- TRBJ1-5 TRBV27 CASSVSGSHQPQHF
- TRBJ1-2 TRBV12-5 CASGLDLTTNGYTF
- TRBJ2-7 TRBV5-1 CASSLSTPYEQYF
- TRBJ2-7 TRBV7-8 CASSLDYEQYF
TRBD2 TRBJ2-3 TRBV7-9 CASSHTSGGRTDTQYF
TRBD2 TRBJ2-5 TRBV6-5 CASSPGLAGGQYF
- TRBJ2-2 TRBV6-6 CASSYSPGRLGGELFF
- TRBJ2-3 TRBV15 CATSRDQQAELPDTQYF